A selection of T cell receptor beta chains follows, all from one sample in a study of CD4+ T cells in melanoma. Using immunoSEQ multiplex PCR, the repertoire was profiled, and TCRdb retains in-frame clones only, with some absent. The sample lists 40,000 to 50,000 clones, 80% to 90% occurring once. The sample comprised peripheral blood. These receptors all come from a human donor with melanoma. Each CDR3 is given with its conserved first and last residue. D genes are given only for firm matches. Expanded clones get a size class; other rows say once, few or many, or leave the size out.

v_gene	d_gene	abundance	j_gene	CDR3nt	CDR3aa
TRBV5-1	-	-	TRBJ1-2	TGCGCCAGCAGCTTGGCGGGGGATGGCTACACCTTC	CASSLAGDGYTF
TRBV6-5	TRBD1	-	TRBJ1-2	TGTGCCAGCAGTAATCGACAGGGACTCTATGGCTACACCTTC	CASSNRQGLYGYTF
TRBV11-2	-	-	TRBJ2-2	TGTGCCAGCAGCTTAAACTCCGCAACCGGGGAGCTGTTTTTT	CASSLNSATGELFF
TRBV7-2	TRBD2	-	TRBJ2-5	TGTGCCAGCAGCTTAGCCGGGACTAGCATCGAGACCCAGTACTTC	CASSLAGTSIETQYF
TRBV7-2	-	-	TRBJ1-2	TGTGCCAGCAGCCCTACCCAGGCAGGCAGGGACTATGGCTACACCTTC	CASSPTQAGRDYGYTF
TRBV28	TRBD2	-	TRBJ2-7	TGTGCCAGCCTGGGACTAGCGGGGAGAAACGAGCAGTACTTC	CASLGLAGRNEQYF
TRBV7-8	TRBD2	-	TRBJ2-1	TGTGCCAGCAGCTTAGCGCGGGGGGGCCTTAATGAGCAGTTCTTC	CASSLARGGLNEQFF
TRBV30	-	-	TRBJ1-5	TGTGCCTGGAGTAAGAGCGAAAGCCGCAATCAGCCCCAGCATTTT	CAWSKSESRNQPQHF
TRBV10-2	TRBD1	-	TRBJ2-7	TGCGCCAGCAGTGGGGACAGGGCTAGCTCCTACGAGCAGTACTTC	CASSGDRASSYEQYF
TRBV9	TRBD1	-	TRBJ2-5	TGTGCCAGCAGCCCCCGACAGGGACAACCCAAAGAGACCCAGTACTTC	CASSPRQGQPKETQYF
TRBV5-1	TRBD1	-	TRBJ1-5	TGCGCCAGCAGCTTGGAGGGACAGGGTTATCAGCCCCAGCATTTT	CASSLEGQGYQPQHF
TRBV7-9	-	-	TRBJ1-2	TGTGCCAGCAGCTCCGGGGAAGACTATGGCTACACCTTC	CASSSGEDYGYTF
TRBV7-3	TRBD1	-	TRBJ2-2	TGTGCCAGCAGCAGACAGGGCTCGCCCGGGGAGCTGTTTTTT	CASSRQGSPGELFF
TRBV13	TRBD2	-	TRBJ2-5	TGTGCCAGCAGCCCCGGGACTAGTGTCGAGACCCAGTACTTC	CASSPGTSVETQYF
TRBV19	TRBD1	few	TRBJ1-5	TGTGCCAGTAGTATGGCAGGGGGCTCTCAGCCCCAGCATTTT	CASSMAGGSQPQHF
TRBV13	-	-	TRBJ2-7	TGTGCCAGCAGCAATCTGGGACGGACCCGCTACGAGCAGTACTTC	CASSNLGRTRYEQYF
TRBV6-1	TRBD1	once	TRBJ1-4	TGTGCCAGCAGGAACAGGGGGTATAATGAAAAACTGTTTTTT	CASRNRGYNEKLFF
TRBV5-1	-	-	TRBJ2-2	TGCGCCAGCAGCTTCACCGGGGAGCTGTTTTTT	CASSFTGELFF
TRBV6-5	TRBD1	-	TRBJ1-2	TGTGCCAGCAGACACACAGGGGATTTTTCCTTC	CASRHTGDFSF
TRBV15	TRBD1	-	TRBJ1-5	TGTGCCACCAGCAGAGGGGGGGGACAGGCCGGCAATCAGCCCCAGCATTTT	CATSRGGGQAGNQPQHF
TRBV9	TRBD1	-	TRBJ1-5	TGTGCCAGCAGCCTCGGGACAGGGTCAAGCAATCAGCCCCAGCATTTT	CASSLGTGSSNQPQHF
TRBV7-2	TRBD1	-	TRBJ2-7	TGTGCCAGCAGTTCCGGGACAGGGTCCAGCGAGCAGTACTTC	CASSSGTGSSEQYF
TRBV13	-	-	TRBJ2-7	TGTGCCAGCAGCGCCATCCGGGGGACCTACGAGCAGTACTTC	CASSAIRGTYEQYF
TRBV4-1	-	-	TRBJ2-7	TGCGCCAGCAGCCAAGAGACAGAAACTTACGAGCAGTACTTC	CASSQETETYEQYF
TRBV6-5	-	-	TRBJ2-7	TGTGCCAGCAGTTCCGGGCTTGAGCAGTACTTC	CASSSGLEQYF
TRBV19	-	-	TRBJ1-1	TGTGCCAGCAAGGACGACAGTATGGGATTCAAAGCTTTCTTT	CASKDDSMGFKAFF
TRBV29-1	TRBD1	-	TRBJ2-7	TGCAGCGCCAGGACAGGGGACAACGAGCAGTACTTC	CSARTGDNEQYF
TRBV14	TRBD1	-	TRBJ1-1	TGTGCCAGCAGCCCTTTGGGACAGGCTAACACTGAAGCTTTCTTT	CASSPLGQANTEAFF
TRBV29-1	-	-	TRBJ2-1	TGCAGCGTTGGCTTCTCCTACAATGAGCAGTTCTTC	CSVGFSYNEQFF
TRBV4-2	-	-	TRBJ1-2	TGTGCCAGCAGCCAAGCGGCAGGGTCCTATGGCTACACCTTC	CASSQAAGSYGYTF
TRBV28	TRBD1	-	TRBJ2-7	TGTGCCAGCAGTTTAATAGGACAGGGGAGCTACGAGCAGTACTTC	CASSLIGQGSYEQYF
TRBV4-2	-	-	TRBJ2-7	TGTGCCAGCAGCCAAGATTATCGGCAACTGGCTCGCGGCGAGCAGTACTTC	CASSQDYRQLARGEQYF
TRBV4-2	-	-	TRBJ2-1	TGTGCCAGCAGCCAGGACAGCTTAAATGAGCAGTTCTTC	CASSQDSLNEQFF
TRBV4-3	TRBD1	-	TRBJ2-7	TGCGCCAGCAGCCAACCTCCGAAGGCAGGGGGCGGGGCCTACGAGCAGTACTTC	CASSQPPKAGGGAYEQYF
TRBV25-1	-	-	TRBJ1-6	TGTGCCAGCAGTGAAGGGACAAAGTATTCACCCCTCCACTTT	CASSEGTKYSPLHF
TRBV12-5	-	-	TRBJ2-7	TGTGCTAGTGTCAAACAGGGATCCGAGCAGTACTTC	CASVKQGSEQYF
TRBV28	-	-	TRBJ1-2	TGTGCCAGTACAGCTAACTATGGCTACACCTTC	CASTANYGYTF
TRBV7-9	TRBD1	-	TRBJ2-2	TGTGCCAGCAGGGGACAGATCACCGGGGAGCTGTTTTTT	CASRGQITGELFF
TRBV5-8	-	-	TRBJ1-2	TGTGCCAGCAGCCACCGGGGGTCAGCCTATGGCTACACCTTC	CASSHRGSAYGYTF
TRBV28	-	few	TRBJ1-1	TGTGCCAGCAATTCGAGAACTGAAGCTTTCTTT	CASNSRTEAFF
TRBV29-1	-	few	TRBJ1-1	TGCAGCGTTGTTCGCGGGCAAATGAACACTGAAGCTTTCTTT	CSVVRGQMNTEAFF
TRBV5-6	TRBD1	-	TRBJ2-7	TGTGCCAGCAGCTTGTTAAGTTCCGGACAGGGGGCGTACGAGCAGTACTTC	CASSLLSSGQGAYEQYF
TRBV14	-	-	TRBJ1-2	TGTGCCAGCAGCCAAGATATAGTTGGACATTATGGCTACACCTTC	CASSQDIVGHYGYTF
TRBV29-1	TRBD2	-	TRBJ2-7	TGCAGCGTTGTGCGGGGGGGTGAGTACGAGCAGTACTTC	CSVVRGGEYEQYF
TRBV7-2	TRBD2	-	TRBJ2-7	TGTGCCAGCAGCGCAAGACTAGCGGGCTCCTACGAGCAGTACTTC	CASSARLAGSYEQYF
TRBV5-4	-	-	TRBJ2-7	TGTGCCAGCAGCTTGGGGCCCGAGGAGCAGTACTTC	CASSLGPEEQYF
TRBV2	-	-	TRBJ2-5	TGTGCCAGCAGAAAGGACCTACGGGAGACCCAGTACTTC	CASRKDLRETQYF
TRBV28	-	-	TRBJ2-3	TGTGCCAGCAATGACCCGGTCGCAGGTACGCAGTATTTT	CASNDPVAGTQYF
TRBV7-9	-	few	TRBJ1-1	TGTGCCAGCAGCTATCCGGGGGGCAGGAGGTTTGACACTGAAGCTTTCTTT	CASSYPGGRRFDTEAFF
TRBV29-1	-	-	TRBJ2-3	TGCAGCGTTGAAGTTACAGATACGCAGTATTTT	CSVEVTDTQYF
TRBV7-2	TRBD2	-	TRBJ2-3	TGTGCCAGCAGCTTAAGACTAGCGGGGAGCACAGATACGCAGTATTTT	CASSLRLAGSTDTQYF
TRBV13	-	-	TRBJ2-3	TGTGCCAGCAGCTTAGGCCTGGAGGGAGATACGCAGTATTTT	CASSLGLEGDTQYF